This is a list of T cell receptor beta chains from one sample in a study of blood T cell repertoires in COVID-19. Data came from immunoSEQ multiplex PCR; TCRdb stores just in-frame clones and leaves some out. This table has some 80,000 clones, over 80% appearing once. Input material: peripheral blood. Receptor source: a human donor in a cohort sampled during active COVID-19. Both conserved end residues are part of each CDR3. The order of the fields is CDR3 DNA, CDR3 protein, D gene, clone size, V gene, CDR3 length, J gene. A D gene is named only where the DNA matches it firmly. A clone size is listed for some rows: how often the clone was seen (once, few, many), or a class if it is expanded.

DNA: TGTGCCACCAGCAGGACAGGGACGGGGGCCAACGTCCTGACTTTC
CDR3: CATSRTGTGANVLTF
D: TRBD1
size: .
V: TRBV15
length: 15
J: TRBJ2-6

DNA: TGCAGCGTTGAGAGGGACACCGGGGAGCTGTTTTTT
CDR3: CSVERDTGELFF
D: .
size: .
V: TRBV29-1
length: 12
J: TRBJ2-2

DNA: TGTGCCAGCTCACTGGAGGAGGGTAACGAAAAACTGTTTTTT
CDR3: CASSLEEGNEKLFF
D: .
size: once
V: TRBV18
length: 14
J: TRBJ1-4

DNA: TGTGCCAGCTCACCGGGGGCCCAAGAGACCCAGTACTTC
CDR3: CASSPGAQETQYF
D: .
size: .
V: TRBV18
length: 13
J: TRBJ2-5

DNA: TGTGCCAGCAGCCAAGGCAGGGGAGAGACCGGGGAGCTGTTTTTT
CDR3: CASSQGRGETGELFF
D: .
size: few
V: TRBV3-1/TRBV3-2
length: 15
J: TRBJ2-2

DNA: TGTGCCAGCCCTCCCCGTGGGACAGATCAAGAGACCCAGTACTTC
CDR3: CASPPRGTDQETQYF
D: TRBD1
size: once
V: TRBV7-3
length: 15
J: TRBJ2-5

DNA: TGTGCCAGCAGCTTAGAACAGACAGGGGGCTCCTACGAGCAGTACTTC
CDR3: CASSLEQTGGSYEQYF
D: TRBD1
size: few
V: TRBV11-3
length: 16
J: TRBJ2-7

DNA: TGTGCCAGCAGCGCAACGGCGGGTGAAAAACTGTTTTTT
CDR3: CASSATAGEKLFF
D: .
size: few
V: TRBV6-5
length: 13
J: TRBJ1-4

DNA: TGTGCCAGCAGCTTCCGCGGGGGGTCTACCTACGAGCAGTACTTC
CDR3: CASSFRGGSTYEQYF
D: TRBD2
size: .
V: TRBV5-5
length: 15
J: TRBJ2-7

DNA: TGTGCCAGCAGGGGGGACTCCCCAACCGAGACCCAGTACTTC
CDR3: CASRGDSPTETQYF
D: .
size: .
V: TRBV2
length: 14
J: TRBJ2-5

DNA: TGTGCCAGCAGTGAACAGGGGTTGGGCAATCAGCCCCAGCATTTT
CDR3: CASSEQGLGNQPQHF
D: .
size: .
V: TRBV6-1
length: 15
J: TRBJ1-5

DNA: TGCGCCAGCAGCTTGAGCGGGGGCCCCTACGAGCAGTACTTC
CDR3: CASSLSGGPYEQYF
D: TRBD2
size: .
V: TRBV5-1
length: 14
J: TRBJ2-7

DNA: TGTGCCAGCAGTCCGGGGACTACCATCTCCTACGAGCAGTACTTC
CDR3: CASSPGTTISYEQYF
D: TRBD2
size: .
V: TRBV6-1
length: 15
J: TRBJ2-7

DNA: TGTGCCAGCAGCCAAGCCAGGGTAGGGTATGGAGGCTACACCTTC
CDR3: CASSQARVGYGGYTF
D: .
size: .
V: TRBV14
length: 15
J: TRBJ1-2

DNA: TGTGCCAGCGGACAGGGTTTCTACGAGCAGTACTTC
CDR3: CASGQGFYEQYF
D: TRBD1
size: .
V: TRBV6-5
length: 12
J: TRBJ2-7

DNA: TGCGCCAGCAGCTTGGGGAGACAGTATGAAGATACGCAGTATTTT
CDR3: CASSLGRQYEDTQYF
D: .
size: .
V: TRBV5-1
length: 15
J: TRBJ2-3

DNA: TGCGCCAGCAGCTTGGGGGCAGGGGGCAGCTCTGGGGCCAACGTCCTGACTTTC
CDR3: CASSLGAGGSSGANVLTF
D: TRBD1
size: .
V: TRBV5-1
length: 18
J: TRBJ2-6

DNA: TGTGCCAGCAGCCAAGTCGTGGACAGGGGGCTAATACCTCTAGCCAAAAACATTCAGTACTTC
CDR3: CASSQVVDRGLIPLAKNIQYF
D: TRBD1
size: .
V: TRBV14
length: 21
J: TRBJ2-4

DNA: TGCAGCGTCCTAAGGTGGACAGGGGTGGATGAAAAACTGTTTTTT
CDR3: CSVLRWTGVDEKLFF
D: TRBD1
size: once
V: TRBV29-1
length: 15
J: TRBJ1-4

DNA: TGTGCCAGCAGTGAAGGGCGGCCGCCAGGCTACACCTTC
CDR3: CASSEGRPPGYTF
D: .
size: .
V: TRBV6-1
length: 13
J: TRBJ1-2

DNA: TGTGCCAGTAGCCCCAACGCGGGGGGAGGCGGGGAGCTGTTTTTT
CDR3: CASSPNAGGGGELFF
D: TRBD2
size: few
V: TRBV19
length: 15
J: TRBJ2-2

DNA: TGTGCCAGCAGCTTTGGGACTAGCGGATTCTACAATGAGCAGTTCTTC
CDR3: CASSFGTSGFYNEQFF
D: TRBD2
size: .
V: TRBV11-3
length: 16
J: TRBJ2-1

DNA: TGTGCCATCAGTGCGGCATCTGGACAGGCCGTTCCTAACTATGGCTACACCTTC
CDR3: CAISAASGQAVPNYGYTF
D: TRBD1
size: .
V: TRBV10-3
length: 18
J: TRBJ1-2

DNA: TGTGCCAGCAGCTCCGGACAGGCCCATGCTCAAGAGACCCAGTACTTC
CDR3: CASSSGQAHAQETQYF
D: TRBD1
size: once
V: TRBV5-4
length: 16
J: TRBJ2-5

DNA: TGTGCCAGCAGCTTCCGGCTAGCGGGGGTATCAGATACGCAGTATTTT
CDR3: CASSFRLAGVSDTQYF
D: TRBD2
size: .
V: TRBV7-6
length: 16
J: TRBJ2-3

DNA: TGTGCCACTGAAAAGCGGGAATGGGAGACCCAGTACTTC
CDR3: CATEKREWETQYF
D: TRBD2
size: once
V: TRBV2
length: 13
J: TRBJ2-5

DNA: TGTGCCAGCAGTTCAAAAGAGACCCAGTACTTC
CDR3: CASSSKETQYF
D: .
size: .
V: TRBV12-3/TRBV12-4
length: 11
J: TRBJ2-5

DNA: TGTGCCAGCAGCTCGGGGACTAACCAAGCCCAAGAGACCCAGTACTTC
CDR3: CASSSGTNQAQETQYF
D: TRBD2
size: .
V: TRBV11-2
length: 16
J: TRBJ2-5

DNA: TGTGCCAGTACAAGGGGTGAAAAACTGTTTTTT
CDR3: CASTRGEKLFF
D: .
size: .
V: TRBV19
length: 11
J: TRBJ1-4

DNA: TGTGCCAGTAGTGTGACGACTAGCGGGAAGACCGGGGAGCTGTTTTTT
CDR3: CASSVTTSGKTGELFF
D: TRBD2
size: .
V: TRBV19
length: 16
J: TRBJ2-2

DNA: TGTGCCAGCAGCTTGGTCGGGACAGGGGGCAGGCCCCAGCATTTT
CDR3: CASSLVGTGGRPQHF
D: TRBD1
size: .
V: TRBV5-6
length: 15
J: TRBJ1-5

DNA: TGTGCCAGCTCACCACCAGGGGCGAACACCGGGGAGCTGTTTTTT
CDR3: CASSPPGANTGELFF
D: .
size: .
V: TRBV18
length: 15
J: TRBJ2-2

DNA: TGTGCCACCCGCGGACAGGGTCCCTCTGGGGCCAACGTCCTGACTTTC
CDR3: CATRGQGPSGANVLTF
D: TRBD1
size: .
V: TRBV19
length: 16
J: TRBJ2-6

DNA: TGTGCCAGCAGCTCCCGACTAGCGGGAGGGTGGAATGAGCAGTTCTTC
CDR3: CASSSRLAGGWNEQFF
D: TRBD2
size: .
V: TRBV9
length: 16
J: TRBJ2-1

DNA: TGTGCCAGCCGTTCGGGAAACACCATATATTTT
CDR3: CASRSGNTIYF
D: .
size: .
V: TRBV6-5
length: 11
J: TRBJ1-3

DNA: TGTGCCAGCAGCTTAGAGGGACAGGCCCTCAACTATGGCTACACCTTC
CDR3: CASSLEGQALNYGYTF
D: TRBD1
size: .
V: TRBV7-9
length: 16
J: TRBJ1-2

DNA: TGTGCCAGCAGCGGAAGACTAGGAGGGGGCACAGATACGCAGTATTTT
CDR3: CASSGRLGGGTDTQYF
D: .
size: .
V: TRBV4-2
length: 16
J: TRBJ2-3